These 21 T cell receptor beta chains share one sample of origin, sequenced in a study of T cell changes during pregnancy in multiple sclerosis. Assay: immunoSEQ multiplex PCR; the TCRdb copy retains only in-frame clones and omits some. The profile shows approximately 49,000 clones, approximately 92% of them singletons. The sequencing here drew on CD4+ T cells from peripheral blood mononuclear cells, taken in the second trimester of pregnancy. The receptors originated from a female donor in good health, enrolled as a control in a pregnancy study.

The chain employs TRBV6-1 and TRBJ2-2; 8 positions agree with TRBD2. The germline gives CDR1 MNHNS, CDR2 SASEGT. The CDR3 sequence is 14 residues long. V shed 6 bases and J 7 bases; nucleotides not matched to a gene: 7. In DNA, the CDR3 is TGTGCCAGCAGGCGGGGGGCCGCTGTCGGGGAGCTGTTTTTT. It specifies CASRRGAAVGELFF.

The V gene is TRBV7-2, the J gene TRBJ2-5; 8 bases agree with TRBD1. CDR1 SGHTA and CDR2 FQGNSA come from the germline V gene. The CDR3 loop spans 14 amino acids. Germline trimming cut 5 bases from V and 2 bases from J; bases unmatched to any gene: 4. The CDR3 protein is CASSLDRGQETQYF. The CDR3, as DNA: TGTGCCAGCAGCCTCGACAGGGGTCAAGAGACCCAGTACTTC.

The V and J genes are TRBV18 and TRBJ2-7, with 8 positions matching TRBD2. The germline gives CDR1 KGHSH, CDR2 LQKENI. V was pared by 1 base and J by 6 bases, with 8 bases of the junction left unmatched. The CDR3 consists of 15 residues. CDR3 amino acids: CASSPRGTRGSEQYF. CDR3 nucleotide sequence: TGTGCCAGCTCACCACGCGGGACTAGAGGTTCCGAGCAGTACTTC.

This chain links TRBV6-1 with TRBJ1-1; 7 nucleotides match TRBD1. The CDR3 extends over 15 amino acids. CDR1 and CDR2 from the germline V gene are MNHNS and SASEGT. With V trimmed by 1 base and J by 4 bases, 6 bases remained unmatched. CDR3 loop: CASSEGYRGLTEAFF. CDR3 bases: TGTGCCAGCAGTGAAGGTTACAGGGGTCTCACTGAAGCTTTCTTT.

V gene TRBV28 combines with J gene TRBJ2-1; D may be TRBD2 (7 bases). V was clipped by 8 bases and J by 0 bases, with 23 bases between them. Germline CDR1 is MDHEN and CDR2 is SYDVKM. This CDR3 region has 18 residues. This CDR3 reads CASGGGLADLSSYNEQFF. The CDR3 region has the DNA TGTGCCAGCGGGGGGGGGCTAGCGGATCTTAGCTCCTACAATGAGCAGTTCTTC. Full variable domain (remainder filled in from reference TRBV28 and TRBJ2-1): DVKVTQSSRYLVKRTGEKVFLECVQDMDHENMFWYRQDPGLGLRLIYFSYDVKMKEKGDIPEGYSVSREKKERFSLILESASTNQTSMYLCASGGGLADLSSYNEQFFGPGTRLTVL.

The V and J genes are TRBV6-1 and TRBJ2-5; 10 nucleotides align to TRBD2. Germline V CDR1 and CDR2: MNHNS, SASEGT. CDR3 length: 16 residues. J gave up 2 bases and V 2 bases, and 5 bases lay outside the gene matches. The CDR3 nucleotides are TGTGCCAGCAGTGAACTACTAGCGGGGAGTCAAGAGACCCAGTACTTC. Amino acids: CASSELLAGSQETQYF.

The rearrangement joins TRBV28 to TRBJ1-2; D may be TRBD1 (6 bases). This CDR3 region has 13 residues. V was trimmed by 5 bases and J by 2 bases, leaving 9 bases between them. The germline gives CDR1 MDHEN, CDR2 SYDVKM. The CDR3 bases are TGTGCCAGCAGTCTGGACAGCAACTATGGCTACACCTTC. It specifies CASSLDSNYGYTF.

This chain links TRBV19 with TRBJ2-6; TRBD1 agrees at 9 bases. Germline trimming cut 0 bases from V and 1 base from J; bases unmatched to any gene: 4. The V gene's germline CDR1 is LNHDA and CDR2 SQIVND (reference sequence). CDR3 length: 18 residues. The CDR3 DNA reads TGTGCCAGTAGTATAGATTTCGGGACAGGGTCTGGGGCCAACGTCCTGACTTTC. Protein: CASSIDFGTGSGANVLTF.

This sequence joins TRBV7-6 and TRBJ2-7; 9 nucleotides agree with TRBD2. This CDR3 has 16 residues. With V trimmed by 4 bases and J by 3 bases, 10 bases remained unmatched. Germline V gives CDR1 SGHVS, CDR2 FNYEAQ. CDR3 loop: CASSSVLGREGYEQYF. The CDR3 region has the DNA TGTGCCAGCAGCTCCGTTCTTGGGCGGGAGGGCTACGAGCAGTACTTC.

This clone appeared a single time. This chain connects TRBV6-1 to TRBJ2-2, with 9 bases aligning to TRBD2. The germline V gene has CDR1 MNHNS and CDR2 SASEGT. V lost 6 bases, J lost 0 bases, and 2 bases stayed unmatched. The CDR3 sequence is 15 residues long. CDR3 coding DNA: TGTGCCAGCAGAAGACTAGCGGCGAACACCGGGGAGCTGTTTTTT. It codes for CASRRLAANTGELFF.

This chain links TRBV28 with TRBJ1-3; D uncertain. Germline CDR1 MDHEN, CDR2 SYDVKM. V lost 8 bases, J lost 0 bases, and 11 bases lay in between. This CDR3 comprises 14 residues. For the CDR3, the DNA is TGTGCCAGCGTGTCTCGGAGCTCTGGAAACACCATATATTTT. Protein: CASVSRSSGNTIYF. The full variable domain, completed using reference TRBV28 and TRBJ1-3, is DVKVTQSSRYLVKRTGEKVFLECVQDMDHENMFWYRQDPGLGLRLIYFSYDVKMKEKGDIPEGYSVSREKKERFSLILESASTNQTSMYLCASVSRSSGNTIYFGEGSWLTVV.

The chain links TRBV19 to TRBJ1-1; D is possibly TRBD1 (5 bases). This CDR3 region has 13 residues. Germline V gene lookup returns CDR1 LNHDA and CDR2 SQIVND (reference sequence). The V end lost 3 bases, the J end lost 1 base, and 6 bases lay between the germline ends. The CDR3 is CASSIGQNTEAFF. The CDR3 bases are TGTGCCAGTAGTATCGGACAGAACACTGAAGCTTTCTTT.

V gene TRBV9 combines with J gene TRBJ2-5; tentative D call: TRBD2 (7 bases). TRBJ2-7 matches the DNA end more closely, so the J call is doubtful. Germline V gene data show CDR1 as SGDLS and CDR2 as YYNGEE. There are 15 residues in the CDR3. In nucleotides, the CDR3 is TGTGCCAGCTCCCGGGGGAGCGGGACATCCTACGAGCAGTACTTC. Residues: CASSRGSGTSYEQYF.

This clone has a single count. The gene calls are TRBV30 and TRBJ1-3; D might be TRBD1 (6 bases). V lost 4 bases, J lost 1 base, and 11 bases lay in between. The CDR3 loop spans 14 amino acids. Germline V gene data show CDR1 as GTSNPN and CDR2 as SVGIG (reference sequence). This CDR3 reads CAWNTGYSGNTIYF. DNA for the CDR3: TGTGCCTGGAATACAGGGTATTCTGGAAACACCATATATTTT.

The rearrangement links TRBV28 to TRBJ1-1; D is undetermined. Germline CDR1 and CDR2: MDHEN and SYDVKM. This CDR3 has 14 amino acids. V shed 6 bases and J shed 5 bases, with 16 bases lying between them. The CDR3 here is CASRENSGLTEAFF. CDR3 DNA sequence: TGTGCCAGCAGGGAAAATTCGGGGTTAACTGAAGCTTTCTTT.

The V call is TRBV5-1, the J call TRBJ2-1; 11 bases agree with TRBD1. V was clipped by 4 bases and J by 7 bases; unmatched bases: 7. In germline, CDR1 is SGHRS, CDR2 YFSETQ. There are 15 residues in the CDR3. The chain's CDR3 is CASSLTGTGGNEQFF. As DNA, the CDR3 is TGCGCCAGCAGCCTTACCGGGACAGGGGGGAATGAGCAGTTCTTC.

V is TRBV27 and J is TRBJ2-1; 7 bases align to TRBD2. Per germline, CDR1 MNHEY and CDR2 SMNVEV (reference sequence). J was trimmed by 0 bases and V by 4 bases; bases with no gene match: 6. The CDR3 totals 16 residues. This chain's CDR3 is CASSSESGVSYNEQFF. In DNA form, the CDR3 reads TGTGCCAGCAGTTCCGAAAGCGGGGTCTCCTACAATGAGCAGTTCTTC.

This chain connects TRBV4-1 to TRBJ2-3; TRBD2 might be the D (6 bases). In germline, CDR1 is MGHRA, CDR2 YSYEKL. V lost 4 bases, J lost 4 bases, and 12 bases lay in between. This CDR3 is 14 amino acids long. The DNA for the CDR3 is TGCGCCAGCAGCCCCCAACCGGGAGCAGATACGCAGTATTTT. Protein: CASSPQPGADTQYF.

CDR3 sequence (DNA): TGCAGCGTTGGGCTAGACCAAGAGACCCAGTACTTC. Translated, it gives CSVGLDQETQYF. The chain couples TRBV29-1 to TRBJ2-5; no clear D gene. V was cut by 4 bases and J by 0 bases, with 6 bases left in between. Germline V gives CDR1 SQVTM, CDR2 ANQGSEA. The CDR3 consists of 12 residues. Looking up the rest from reference TRBV29-1 and TRBJ2-5 gives the full variable domain: SAVISQKPSRDICQRGTSLTIQCQVDSQVTMMFWYRQQPGQSLTLIATANQGSEATYESGFVIDKFPISRPNLTFSTLTVSNMSPEDSSIYLCSVGLDQETQYFGPGTRLLVL.

The J gene is TRBJ2-2, the V gene TRBV28; the match to TRBD2 covers 11 bases. Germline CDR1 reads MDHEN; CDR2 reads SYDVKM. With V trimmed by 7 bases and J by 0 bases, 7 bases remained unmatched. The CDR3 has 17 residues. CDR3 coding DNA: TGTGCCAGCATCAAAACGGGACTAGCGGCGAACACCGGGGAGCTGTTTTTT. Translation gives CASIKTGLAANTGELFF.

This chain uses TRBV6-1 with TRBJ1-3; a possible D gene is TRBD1 (5 bases). Trimming removed 3 bases at V and 3 bases at J, with 9 bases between. Germline loops: CDR1 MNHNS, CDR2 SASEGT. The CDR3 has 14 residues. The CDR3 region has the DNA TGTGCCAGCAGTGAGGGGGGATTTGGAAACACCATATATTTT. Protein product: CASSEGGFGNTIYF.